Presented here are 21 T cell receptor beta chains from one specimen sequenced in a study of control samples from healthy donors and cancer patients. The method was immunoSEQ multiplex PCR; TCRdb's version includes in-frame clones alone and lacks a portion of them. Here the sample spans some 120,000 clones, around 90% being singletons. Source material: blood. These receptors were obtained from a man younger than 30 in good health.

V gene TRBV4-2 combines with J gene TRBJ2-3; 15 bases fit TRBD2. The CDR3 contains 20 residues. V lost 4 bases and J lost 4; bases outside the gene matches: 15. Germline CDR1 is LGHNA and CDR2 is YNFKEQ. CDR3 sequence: CASSLGTSGGTLRRADTQYF. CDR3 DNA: TGTGCCAGCAGCCTGGGGACTAGCGGGGGGACATTACGTCGCGCAGATACGCAGTATTTT.

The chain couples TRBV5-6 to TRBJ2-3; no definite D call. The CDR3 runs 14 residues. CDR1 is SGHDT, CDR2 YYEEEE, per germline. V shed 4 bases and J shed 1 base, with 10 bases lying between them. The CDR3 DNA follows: TGTGCCAGCAGCCAGAGTGGTCGCACAGATACGCAGTATTTT. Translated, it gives CASSQSGRTDTQYF.

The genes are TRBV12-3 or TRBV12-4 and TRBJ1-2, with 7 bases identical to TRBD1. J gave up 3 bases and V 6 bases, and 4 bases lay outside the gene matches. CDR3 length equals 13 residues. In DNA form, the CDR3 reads TGTGCCAGCAGAACCACAGGGGACTATGGCTACACCTTC. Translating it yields CASRTTGDYGYTF.

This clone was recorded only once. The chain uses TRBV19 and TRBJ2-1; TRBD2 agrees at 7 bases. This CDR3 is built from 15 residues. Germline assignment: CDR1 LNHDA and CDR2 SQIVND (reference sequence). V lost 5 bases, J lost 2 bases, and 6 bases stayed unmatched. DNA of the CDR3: TGTGCCAGTAGTGAGGCGGGGGTCGCCTACAATGAGCAGTTCTTC. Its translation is CASSEAGVAYNEQFF.

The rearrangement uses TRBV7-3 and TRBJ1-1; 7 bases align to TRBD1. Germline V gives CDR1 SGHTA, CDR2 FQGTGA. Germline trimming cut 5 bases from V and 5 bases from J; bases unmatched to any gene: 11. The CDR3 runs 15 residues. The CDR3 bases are TGTGCCAGCAGCCCTACGGTAGGGGGCCGGACTGAAGCTTTCTTT. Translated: CASSPTVGGRTEAFF.

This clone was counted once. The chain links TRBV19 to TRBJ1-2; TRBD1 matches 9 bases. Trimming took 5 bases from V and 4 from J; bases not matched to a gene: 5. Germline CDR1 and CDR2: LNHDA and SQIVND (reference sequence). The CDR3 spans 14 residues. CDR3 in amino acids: CASSPGDRVYGYTF. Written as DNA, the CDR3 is TGTGCCAGTAGTCCCGGGGACAGGGTCTATGGCTACACCTTC.

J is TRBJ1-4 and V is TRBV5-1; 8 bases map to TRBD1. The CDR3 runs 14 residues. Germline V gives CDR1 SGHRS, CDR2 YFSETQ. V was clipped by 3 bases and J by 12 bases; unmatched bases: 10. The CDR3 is CASSYGTGDAELFF. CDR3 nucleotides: TGCGCCAGCAGCTACGGGACAGGTGACGCGGAACTGTTTTTT.

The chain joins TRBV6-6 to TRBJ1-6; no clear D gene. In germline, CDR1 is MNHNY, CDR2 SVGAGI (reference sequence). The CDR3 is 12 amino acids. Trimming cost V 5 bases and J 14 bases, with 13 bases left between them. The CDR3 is CASSPDGVSLHF. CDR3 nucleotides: TGTGCCAGCAGTCCGGATGGGGTATCCCTCCACTTT.

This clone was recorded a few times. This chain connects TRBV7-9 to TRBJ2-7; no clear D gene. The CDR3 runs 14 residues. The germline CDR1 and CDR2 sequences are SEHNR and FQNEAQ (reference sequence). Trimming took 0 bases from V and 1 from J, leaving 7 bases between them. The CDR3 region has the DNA TGTGCCAGCAGCTTAGCTGGCAGTTCCTACGAGCAGTACTTC. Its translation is CASSLAGSSYEQYF.

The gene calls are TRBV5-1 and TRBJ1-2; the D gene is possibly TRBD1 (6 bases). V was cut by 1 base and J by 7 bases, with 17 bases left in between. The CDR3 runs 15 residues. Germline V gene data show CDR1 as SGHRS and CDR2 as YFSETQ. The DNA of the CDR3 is TGCGCCAGCAGCTTGTCTCCAGGGGAGGCGGGTGGCTACACCTTC. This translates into CASSLSPGEAGGYTF.

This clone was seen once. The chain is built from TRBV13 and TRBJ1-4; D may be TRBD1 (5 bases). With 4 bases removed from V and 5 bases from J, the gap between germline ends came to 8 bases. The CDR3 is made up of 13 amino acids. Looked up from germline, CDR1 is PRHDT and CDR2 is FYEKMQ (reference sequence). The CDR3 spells CASSWGKNEKLFF. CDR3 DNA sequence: TGTGCCAGCAGCTGGGGGAAAAATGAAAAACTGTTTTTT.

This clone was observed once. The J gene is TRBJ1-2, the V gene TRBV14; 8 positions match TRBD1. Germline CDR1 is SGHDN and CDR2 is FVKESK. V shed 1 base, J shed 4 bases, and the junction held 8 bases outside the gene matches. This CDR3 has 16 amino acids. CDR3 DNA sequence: TGTGCCAGCAGCCAAGCCACAAGTGGACAGGGCTATGGCTACACCTTC. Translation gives CASSQATSGQGYGYTF. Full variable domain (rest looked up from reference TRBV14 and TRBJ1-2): EAGVTQFPSHSVIEKGQTVTLRCDPISGHDNLYWYRRVMGKEIKFLLHFVKESKQDESGMPNNRFLAERTGGTYSTLKVQPAELEDSGVYFCASSQATSGQGYGYTFGSGTRLTVV.

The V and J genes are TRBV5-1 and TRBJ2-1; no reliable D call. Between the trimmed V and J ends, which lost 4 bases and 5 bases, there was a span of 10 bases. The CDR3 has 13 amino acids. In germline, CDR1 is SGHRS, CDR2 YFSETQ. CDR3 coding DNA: TGCGCCAGCAGCCTAGACCGAAACAATGAGCAGTTCTTC. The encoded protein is CASSLDRNNEQFF. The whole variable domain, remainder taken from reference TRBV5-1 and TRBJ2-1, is KAGVTQTPRYLIKTRGQQVTLSCSPISGHRSVSWYQQTPGQGLQFLFEYFSETQRNKGNFPGRFSGRQFSNSRSEMNVSTLELGDSALYLCASSLDRNNEQFFGPGTRLTVL.

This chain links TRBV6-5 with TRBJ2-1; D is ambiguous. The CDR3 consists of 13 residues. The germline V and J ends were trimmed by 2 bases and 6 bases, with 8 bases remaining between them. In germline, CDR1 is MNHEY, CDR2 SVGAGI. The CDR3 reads CASSYLAGNEQFF. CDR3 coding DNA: TGTGCCAGCAGTTACCTGGCCGGCAATGAGCAGTTCTTC.

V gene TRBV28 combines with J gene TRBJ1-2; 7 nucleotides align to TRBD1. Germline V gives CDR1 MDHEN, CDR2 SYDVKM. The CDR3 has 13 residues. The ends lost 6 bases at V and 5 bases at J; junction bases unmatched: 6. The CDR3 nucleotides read TGTGCCAGCAGCTGGGACAGCATGTATGGCTACACCTTC. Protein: CASSWDSMYGYTF.

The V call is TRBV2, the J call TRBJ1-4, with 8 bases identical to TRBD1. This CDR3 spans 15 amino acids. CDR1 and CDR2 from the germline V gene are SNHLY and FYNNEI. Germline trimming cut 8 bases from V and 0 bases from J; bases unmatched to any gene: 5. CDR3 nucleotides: TGTGCCAGCCGGACAGGGCTGTCAACTAATGAAAAACTGTTTTTT. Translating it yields CASRTGLSTNEKLFF. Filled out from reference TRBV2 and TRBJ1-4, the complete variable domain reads EPEVTQTPSHQVTQMGQEVILRCVPISNHLYFYWYRQILGQKVEFLVSFYNNEISEKSEIFDDQFSVERPDGSNFTLKIRSTKLEDSAMYFCASRTGLSTNEKLFFGSGTQLSVL.

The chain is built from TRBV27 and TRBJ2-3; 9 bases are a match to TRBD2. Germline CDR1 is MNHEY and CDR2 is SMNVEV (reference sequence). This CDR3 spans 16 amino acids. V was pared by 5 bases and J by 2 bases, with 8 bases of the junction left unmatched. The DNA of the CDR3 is TGTGCCAGCAGTCTAGGCCCTAGCGGGACCACAGATACGCAGTATTTT. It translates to CASSLGPSGTTDTQYF.

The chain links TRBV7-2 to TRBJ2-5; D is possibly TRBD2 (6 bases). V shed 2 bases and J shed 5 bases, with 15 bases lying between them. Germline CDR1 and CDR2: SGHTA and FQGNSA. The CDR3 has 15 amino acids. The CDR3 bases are TGTGCCAGCAGCTTAATGACTAGGGTTTCGGAGACCCAGTACTTC. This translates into CASSLMTRVSETQYF.

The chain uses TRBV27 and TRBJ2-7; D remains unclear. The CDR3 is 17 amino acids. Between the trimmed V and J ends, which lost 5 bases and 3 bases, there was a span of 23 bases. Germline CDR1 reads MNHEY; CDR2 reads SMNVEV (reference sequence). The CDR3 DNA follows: TGTGCCAGCAGTCGTTCGCGACCAGGAACAGTGGGCTACGAGCAGTACTTC. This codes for CASSRSRPGTVGYEQYF.

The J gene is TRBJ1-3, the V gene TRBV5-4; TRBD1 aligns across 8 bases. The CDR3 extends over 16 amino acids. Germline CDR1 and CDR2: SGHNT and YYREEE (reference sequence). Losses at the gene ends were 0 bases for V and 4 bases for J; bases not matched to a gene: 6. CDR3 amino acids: CASSLDRTGSGNTIYF. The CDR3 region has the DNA TGTGCCAGCAGCTTGGATAGGACAGGGTCCGGAAACACCATATATTTT.

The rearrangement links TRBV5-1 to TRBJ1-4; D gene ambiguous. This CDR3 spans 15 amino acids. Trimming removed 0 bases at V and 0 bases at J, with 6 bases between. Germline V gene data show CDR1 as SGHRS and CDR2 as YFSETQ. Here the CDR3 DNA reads TGCGCCAGCAGCTTGGATGGTACAACTAATGAAAAACTGTTTTTT. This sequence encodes CASSLDGTTNEKLFF.